This TCR beta chain was sequenced for a study of blood T cell repertoires in COVID-19. Study-wide background: COVID-19 samples, acute and convalescent, were from the United States, Italy and Spain.

Per the authors' pipeline: Quantification of nucleated cells was approximated via reference gene primer amplification. The repertoire was sequenced with immunoSEQ multiplex PCR; TCRdb's copy has only in-frame clones and lacks some. V, J and clone size derive from that table, while D and trimming were established from the DNA sequence. This sample has about 270,000 clones, with roughly 84% found just once. Germline V gene data show CDR1 as LNHDA and CDR2 as SQIVND (reference sequence). V lost 5 bases and J lost 2; bases outside the gene matches: 12. The CDR3 runs to 18 residues. The material sequenced was peripheral blood. This clonotype originated in a woman between 18 and 30 years old with acute or convalescent COVID-19. This chain joins TRBV19 and TRBJ2-7, with 13 positions matching TRBD2. CDR3 residues: CASSYRLAGGIITYEQYF. Written as DNA, the CDR3 is TGTGCCAGTAGTTATCGACTAGCGGGAGGCATAATTACCTACGAGCAGTACTTC.